This T cell receptor beta chain was obtained from a study of blood T cell repertoires in COVID-19. Original processing methods: Nucleated cell counts were estimated from reference gene primer amplification. Produced via immunoSEQ multiplex PCR; TCRdb's table is partial and in-frame only. The V and J calls and clone size were taken over from that table, and D and trimming were inferred from the DNA. The sample holds 200,000 to 250,000 clones, 85% to 90% seen once. The ends were cut back, 8 bases at V and 6 bases at J, with 14 bases in the middle. This CDR3 contains 13 residues. The germline CDR1 and CDR2 sequences are MDHEN and SYDVKM.

The TCR comes from an elderly man with acute or convalescent COVID-19. Sequencing used peripheral blood. V gene TRBV28 combines with J gene TRBJ1-5; D uncertain. CDR3 region: CASGDEGFQPQHF. In nucleotides, the CDR3 is TGTGCCAGCGGGGATGAGGGATTTCAGCCCCAGCATTTT. The full variable domain, in which reference TRBV28 and TRBJ1-5 provide the parts outside the CDR3, is DVKVTQSSRYLVKRTGEKVFLECVQDMDHENMFWYRQDPGLGLRLIYFSYDVKMKEKGDIPEGYSVSREKKERFSLILESASTNQTSMYLCASGDEGFQPQHFGDGTRLSIL.